The 31 T cell receptor beta chains reported below all come from one sample, sequenced in a study of blood T cell repertoires in COVID-19. TCRdb's table, derived via immunoSEQ multiplex PCR, lists solely in-frame clones and lacks some. The sample carries roughly 26,000 clones, roughly 90% recorded once. The sample taken for sequencing was peripheral blood. The receptors shown here come from a human donor in a cohort sampled during active COVID-19.

This clone was seen a handful of times. Within the sample, other DNA sequences also encode this same CDR3. The chain employs TRBV10-3 and TRBJ2-6; TRBD1 might be the D (6 bases). Germline lookup yields CDR1 ENHRY and CDR2 SYGVKD. The V end was cut by 4 bases, the J end by 3 bases, with 13 bases between. The CDR3 consists of 16 residues. The CDR3 reads CAISGLGAFGANVLTF. The CDR3 coding sequence is TGTGCCATCAGTGGATTGGGGGCGTTTGGGGCCAACGTCCTGACTTTC.

The chain joins TRBV2 to TRBJ2-5; D is possibly TRBD1 (6 bases). The CDR3 runs 14 residues. V was shortened by 5 bases and J by 1 base, with 11 bases between the two germline ends. Germline-derived CDR1 and CDR2 are SNHLY and FYNNEI. DNA of the CDR3: TGTGCCAGCAGTCCCACGACAGGCCAAGAGACCCAGTACTTC. Protein sequence: CASSPTTGQETQYF.

The chain uses TRBV14 and TRBJ2-7; TRBD1 aligns across 9 bases. This CDR3 is built from 14 residues. Unmatched junction bases numbered 1, after V lost 4 bases and J lost 0 bases. Germline V gene lookup returns CDR1 SGHDN and CDR2 FVKESK. The CDR3 is CASSRTGVSYEQYF. The CDR3 DNA reads TGTGCCAGCAGCCGGACAGGGGTCTCCTACGAGCAGTACTTC.

The chain joins TRBV4-2 to TRBJ2-2; possibly TRBD2 for D (6 bases). Trimming pared 3 bases from V and 0 bases from J, leaving 11 bases between. The CDR3 sequence is 16 residues long. Germline assignment: CDR1 LGHNA and CDR2 YNFKEQ. This chain's CDR3 is CASSQLEGANTGELFF. Here the CDR3 DNA reads TGTGCCAGCAGCCAGCTGGAGGGCGCGAACACCGGGGAGCTGTTTTTT.

This chain links TRBV11-2 with TRBJ2-3; the match to TRBD2 covers 7 bases. The CDR3 totals 16 residues. From germline, CDR1 is SGHAT and CDR2 FQNNGV. Trimming took 6 bases from V and 2 from J; bases not matched to a gene: 11. This CDR3 is CASRRTRAGVTDTQYF. CDR3 DNA sequence: TGTGCCAGCAGACGTACTAGGGCGGGGGTCACAGATACGCAGTATTTT.

The chain links TRBV7-9 to TRBJ2-5; 10 nucleotides line up with TRBD1. V lost 10 bases and J lost 3; bases outside the gene matches: 11. This CDR3 has 15 residues. Germline CDR1 SEHNR, CDR2 FQNEAQ (reference sequence). Here the CDR3 DNA reads TGTGCCACCTGGGAGGGACAGGGGCTTGAAGAGACCCAGTACTTC. This translates into CATWEGQGLEETQYF.

The J gene is TRBJ2-3, the V gene TRBV7-6; 8 nucleotides align to TRBD1. Germline V gene lookup returns CDR1 SGHVS and CDR2 FNYEAQ. The junction had 0 bases not matched to a gene; V was cut back by 5 bases and J by 5 bases. The CDR3 covers 12 residues. CDR3 amino acids: CASSTGGDTQYF. In nucleotides, the CDR3 is TGTGCCAGCAGCACAGGGGGAGATACGCAGTATTTT. Supplemented by reference TRBV7-6 and TRBJ2-3, the full variable domain reads GAGVSQSPRYKVTKRGQDVALRCDPISGHVSLYWYRQALGQGPEFLTYFNYEAQQDKSGLPNDRFSAERPEGSISTLTIQRTEQRDSAMYRCASSTGGDTQYFGPGTRLTVL.

V and J are TRBV10-3 and TRBJ1-6; D remains ambiguous. The CDR3 is made up of 13 amino acids. Trimming left V 4 bases short and J 9 bases short, with 10 bases between. The germline V gene has CDR1 ENHRY and CDR2 SYGVKD. The CDR3 DNA reads TGTGCCATCAGTGGGTCCCTAGGTTCACCCCTCCACTTT. It encodes CAISGSLGSPLHF.

In DNA form, the CDR3 reads TGTGCCAGCAGCTTCGGTGTACGAACAGGGATGGACACTGAAGCTTTCTTT. It yields the protein CASSFGVRTGMDTEAFF. This chain uses TRBV7-8 with TRBJ1-1; D is possibly TRBD1 (6 bases). Trimming removed 3 bases from V and 3 bases from J, with 20 bases in between. Germline lookup yields CDR1 SGHVS and CDR2 FQNEAQ. This CDR3 region has 17 residues.

The V gene is TRBV3-1 (or the pseudogene TRBV3-2), the J gene TRBJ2-1; D not certain. CDR1 and CDR2 from the germline V gene are LGHDT and YNNKEL (reference sequence). The CDR3 loop spans 14 amino acids. V lost 2 bases, J lost 8 bases, and 13 bases lay in between. The CDR3 is CASSQRSTLDEQFF. In DNA form, the CDR3 reads TGTGCCAGCAGCCAAAGGAGCACACTCGATGAGCAGTTCTTC.

CDR3 sequence (DNA): TGTGCCAGCAGCTTTTACGGGGGCGAGCAGTACGTC. It specifies CASSFYGGEQYV. The rearrangement joins TRBV7-2 to TRBJ2-7, with D maybe TRBD2 (6 bases). V lost 3 bases, J lost 6 bases, and 9 bases lay in between. CDR1 is SGHTA and CDR2 is FQGNSA in the germline V gene. The CDR3 has 12 residues.

This clone was seen just once. An end of the junction differs from the germline gene, which may be a read error. The V gene is TRBV2, the J gene TRBJ1-1, with D perhaps matching TRBD1 (6 bases). Germline V CDR1 and CDR2: SNHLY, FYNNEI. The CDR3 length is 14 residues. The CDR3 loop reads CASSPRTDNTKAFF. In DNA form, the CDR3 reads TGTGCCAGCAGCCCAAGGACAGACAACACTAAAGCTTTCTTT.

This clone was observed a handful of times. This chain joins TRBV4-1 and TRBJ2-3; possible D gene TRBD2, 6 bases. V was shortened by 1 base and J by 5 bases, with 19 bases between the two germline ends. Germline V gene data show CDR1 as MGHRA and CDR2 as YSYEKL. The CDR3 consists of 17 residues. CDR3 nucleotides: TGCGCCAGCAGCCAAGGCTTTCTAGCGAGGAGAGAAGATACGCAGTATTTT. Amino acids: CASSQGFLARREDTQYF.

The CDR3 here is CASGDRDSYGYTF. For the CDR3, the DNA is TGTGCCAGTGGGGACAGGGATTCCTATGGCTACACCTTC. V is TRBV19 and J is TRBJ1-2; 9 bases are a match to TRBD1. J gave up 4 bases and V 8 bases, and 5 bases lay outside the gene matches. Germline-derived CDR1 and CDR2 are LNHDA and SQIVND (reference sequence). This CDR3 has 13 amino acids.

The V call is TRBV12-5, the J call TRBJ1-3; D ambiguous. The germline V gene encodes CDR1 LGHNT and CDR2 FRNRAP. The CDR3 contains 17 residues. V lost 0 bases and J 0 bases, leaving 12 bases between the germline ends. As DNA, the CDR3 is TGTGCTAGTGGTTTGGTAGTCAAGGCTAGCTCTGGAAACACCATATATTTT. It translates to CASGLVVKASSGNTIYF.

The genes are TRBV29-1 and TRBJ2-2, with TRBD1 identical over 9 bases. V was clipped by 7 bases and J by 8 bases; unmatched bases: 14. This CDR3 contains 15 residues. Germline lookup yields CDR1 SQVTM and CDR2 ANQGSEA. The CDR3 DNA reads as TGCAGCGGCCGGCCCGGGACAGGGCCCATGGGGGAGCTGTTTTTT. As protein: CSGRPGTGPMGELFF.

The chain uses TRBV18 and TRBJ1-1; 7 bases map to TRBD1. After removal of 3 bases from V and 7 bases from J, the junction contained 8 bases not matched to a gene. Germline CDR1 is KGHSH and CDR2 is LQKENI. This CDR3 is 14 amino acids long. The CDR3 DNA follows: TGTGCCAGCTCACCTAGCCGGGACAGCATTGAAGCTTTCTTT. Translating gives CASSPSRDSIEAFF.

The chain recombines TRBV19 with TRBJ2-2; no firm D call. Germline assignment: CDR1 LNHDA and CDR2 SQIVND (reference sequence). The CDR3 runs to 12 residues. Trimming removed 5 bases at V and 6 bases at J, with 7 bases between. The CDR3 sequence is CASSYFPGELFF. The CDR3 DNA sequence: TGTGCCAGTAGTTATTTCCCCGGGGAGCTGTTTTTT. The full variable domain, with the rest looked up from reference TRBV19 and TRBJ2-2, is DGGITQSPKYLFRKEGQNVTLSCEQNLNHDAMYWYRQDPGQGLRLIYYSQIVNDFQKGDIAEGYSVSREKKESFPLTVTSAQKNPTAFYLCASSYFPGELFFGEGSRLTVL.

The chain links TRBV7-2 to TRBJ1-5; D not resolved. CDR3 length equals 13 residues. The germline CDR1 and CDR2 sequences are SGHTA and FQGNSA. V was trimmed by 7 bases and J by 6 bases, leaving 13 bases between them. The CDR3 bases are TGTGCCAGCACCCCACGGAGAGGTCAGCCCCAGCATTTT. It yields the protein CASTPRRGQPQHF.

The chain couples TRBV28 to TRBJ1-2; 12 bases are a match to TRBD1. The CDR3 spans 15 residues. The J segment lost 6 bases and the V segment lost 5 bases, leaving 7 bases of the junction unmatched. The germline gives CDR1 MDHEN, CDR2 SYDVKM. The CDR3 coding sequence is TGTGCCAGCAGTCGAGGGACAGGGGGCCTAAATGGCTACACCTTC. Translation: CASSRGTGGLNGYTF.

The rearrangement joins TRBV6-5 to TRBJ2-3, with TRBD2 matching 10 bases. Germline CDR1 and CDR2: MNHEY and SVGAGI. The CDR3 consists of 15 residues. V lost 5 bases and J lost 2; bases outside the gene matches: 4. The CDR3 reads CASSLAGAHTDTQYF. The CDR3 nucleotides read TGTGCCAGCAGTCTAGCGGGGGCGCACACAGATACGCAGTATTTT.

V is TRBV6-5 and J is TRBJ2-3; 10 nucleotides line up with TRBD2. The CDR3 spans 15 residues. The J segment lost 6 bases and the V segment lost 6 bases, leaving 9 bases of the junction unmatched. The germline CDR1 and CDR2 sequences are MNHEY and SVGAGI. CDR3 in amino acids: CASRGNSGGPDTQYF. DNA for the CDR3: TGTGCCAGCAGGGGGAATAGCGGGGGGCCCGATACGCAGTATTTT.

CDR3 protein: CASSQGQGGYGYTF. The CDR3, as DNA: TGTGCCAGCAGTCAGGGACAGGGGGGATATGGCTACACCTTC. J is TRBJ1-2 and V is TRBV28, with 11 bases fitting TRBD1. Trimming removed 5 bases from V and 5 bases from J; junction bases left unmatched: 4. This CDR3 has 14 amino acids. The germline gives CDR1 MDHEN, CDR2 SYDVKM.

The gene calls are TRBV5-1 and TRBJ2-1, with D possibly being TRBD2 (7 bases). This CDR3 contains 15 residues. Per the germline V gene, CDR1 is SGHRS and CDR2 is YFSETQ. Trimming left V 4 bases short and J 0 bases short, with 11 bases between. The CDR3 spells CASSRGGSSYNEQFF. CDR3 nucleotide sequence: TGCGCCAGCAGCAGGGGGGGTAGCTCCTACAATGAGCAGTTCTTC.

J is TRBJ1-1 and V is TRBV6-1; D remains ambiguous. This CDR3 is 15 amino acids long. Germline V lookup: CDR1 MNHNS, CDR2 SASEGT. V lost 1 base to trimming and J lost 2 bases, with 11 bases between them. This CDR3 reads CASSEVGGYNTEAFF. The CDR3 nucleotides are TGTGCCAGCAGTGAAGTAGGAGGATACAACACTGAAGCTTTCTTT.

V and J are TRBV10-1 and TRBJ1-5; 7 bases match TRBD1. This CDR3 region has 17 residues. The germline V gene encodes CDR1 WNHNN and CDR2 SYGVQD (reference sequence). J gave up 0 bases and V 10 bases, and 15 bases lay outside the gene matches. The CDR3 DNA is TGCGCCAACCCGCCCCCGGGACAGCAACATAGCAATCAGCCCCAGCATTTT. Encoded protein: CANPPPGQQHSNQPQHF.

The gene calls are TRBV5-1 and TRBJ1-4; the D gene is possibly TRBD1 (6 bases). V was trimmed by 2 bases and J by 4 bases, leaving 12 bases between them. The CDR3 sequence is 15 residues long. The germline gives CDR1 SGHRS, CDR2 YFSETQ. CDR3 residues: CASSFGDTFNEKLFF. The CDR3 DNA reads as TGCGCCAGCAGCTTCGGGGACACATTTAATGAAAAACTGTTTTTT.

The V call is TRBV4-1, the J call TRBJ1-5; D is uncertain. The CDR3 length is 13 residues. Germline loops: CDR1 MGHRA, CDR2 YSYEKL. Deletions cut 1 base from V and 7 bases from J, with 8 bases between. In DNA, the CDR3 is TGCGCCAGCAGCCAAGTTCGTCAGCAGCCCCAGCATTTT. This encodes CASSQVRQQPQHF.

The rearrangement links TRBV5-4 to TRBJ1-2; unclear D gene. Germline V gene lookup returns CDR1 SGHNT and CDR2 YYREEE (reference sequence). V was pared by 0 bases and J by 4 bases, with 10 bases between. The CDR3 has 14 residues. The CDR3 loop is CASSLVGGPYGYTF. CDR3 nucleotides: TGTGCCAGCAGCTTGGTCGGTGGGCCCTATGGCTACACCTTC.

The rearrangement links TRBV6-1 to TRBJ2-7; 7 nucleotides align to TRBD2. Germline trimming cut 2 bases from V and 2 bases from J; bases unmatched to any gene: 6. The germline CDR1 and CDR2 sequences are MNHNS and SASEGT. CDR3 length: 15 residues. CDR3 residues: CASSEISGGTYEQYF. The CDR3 nucleotides read TGTGCCAGCAGTGAAATTTCGGGGGGTACCTACGAGCAGTACTTC.

The chain is built from TRBV27 and TRBJ1-5; 10 bases line up with TRBD1. The V and J ends lost 5 bases and 3 bases, in that order; junction bases with no gene match: 13. This CDR3 spans 18 amino acids. The germline V gene encodes CDR1 MNHEY and CDR2 SMNVEV (reference sequence). The CDR3 DNA reads TGTGCCAGCAGTCAATCCGGGACAGGGGTGAAGAACAATCAGCCCCAGCATTTT. Translated: CASSQSGTGVKNNQPQHF.